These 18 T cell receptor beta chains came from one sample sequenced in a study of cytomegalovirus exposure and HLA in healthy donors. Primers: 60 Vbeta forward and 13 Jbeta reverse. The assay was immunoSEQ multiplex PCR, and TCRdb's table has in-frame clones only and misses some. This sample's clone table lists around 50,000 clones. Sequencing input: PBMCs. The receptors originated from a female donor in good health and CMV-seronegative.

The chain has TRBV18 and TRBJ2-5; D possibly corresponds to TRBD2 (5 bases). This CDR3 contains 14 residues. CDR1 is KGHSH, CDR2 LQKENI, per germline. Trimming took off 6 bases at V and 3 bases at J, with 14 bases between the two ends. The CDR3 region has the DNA TGTGCCAGCTCTAACCAGGCGGGTGAAGAGACCCAGTACTTC. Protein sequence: CASSNQAGEETQYF.

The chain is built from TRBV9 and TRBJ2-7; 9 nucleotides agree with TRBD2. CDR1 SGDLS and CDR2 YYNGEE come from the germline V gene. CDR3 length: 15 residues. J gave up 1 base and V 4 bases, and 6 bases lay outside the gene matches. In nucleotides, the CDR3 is TGTGCCAGCAGCAAAGCGGGAGGACTATCCTACGAGCAGTACTTC. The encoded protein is CASSKAGGLSYEQYF.

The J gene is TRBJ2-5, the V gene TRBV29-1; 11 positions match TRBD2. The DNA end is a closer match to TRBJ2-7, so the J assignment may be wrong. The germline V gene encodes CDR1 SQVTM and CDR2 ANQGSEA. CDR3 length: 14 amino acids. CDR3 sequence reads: CSVLSGLAAYEQYF. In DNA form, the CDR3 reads TGCAGCGTTTTGTCGGGACTAGCGGCCTACGAGCAGTACTTC.

Here the CDR3 reads CASSRPSGGVTGELFF. In DNA, the CDR3 is TGTGCCAGCAGCCGACCAAGCGGGGGGGTAACCGGGGAGCTGTTTTTT. The chain is built from TRBV6-6 and TRBJ2-2; 10 bases are a match to TRBD2. Germline V gives CDR1 MNHNY, CDR2 SVGAGI (reference sequence). The CDR3 is 16 amino acids. The V gene end was trimmed by 6 bases and the J gene end by 5 bases; junction bases not matched to a gene: 9.

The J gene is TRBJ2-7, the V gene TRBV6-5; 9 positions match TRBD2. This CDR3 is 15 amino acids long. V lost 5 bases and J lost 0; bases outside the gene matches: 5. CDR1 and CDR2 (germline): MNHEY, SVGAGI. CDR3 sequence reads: CASSTTSGNSYEQYF. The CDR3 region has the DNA TGTGCCAGCAGTACGACTAGCGGAAACTCCTACGAGCAGTACTTC.

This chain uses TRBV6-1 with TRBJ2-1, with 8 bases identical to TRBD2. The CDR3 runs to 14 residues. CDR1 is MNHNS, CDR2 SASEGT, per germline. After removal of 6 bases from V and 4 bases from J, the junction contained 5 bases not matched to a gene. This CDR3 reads CASRGLANYNEQFF. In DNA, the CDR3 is TGTGCCAGCAGAGGACTAGCAAATTACAATGAGCAGTTCTTC.

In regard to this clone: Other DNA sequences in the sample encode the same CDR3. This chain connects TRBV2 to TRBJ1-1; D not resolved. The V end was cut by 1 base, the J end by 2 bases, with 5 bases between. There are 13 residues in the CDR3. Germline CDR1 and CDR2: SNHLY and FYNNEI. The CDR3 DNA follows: TGTGCCAGCAGTGAAGGTAGTAACACTGAAGCTTTCTTT. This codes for CASSEGSNTEAFF.

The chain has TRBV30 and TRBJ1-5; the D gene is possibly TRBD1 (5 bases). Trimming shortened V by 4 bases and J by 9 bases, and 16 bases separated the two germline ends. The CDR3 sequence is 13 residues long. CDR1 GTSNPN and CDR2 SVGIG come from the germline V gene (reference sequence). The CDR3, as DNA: TGTGCCTGGAAGGCGAGGCTTCAGGGGCCCCAGCATTTT. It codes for CAWKARLQGPQHF.

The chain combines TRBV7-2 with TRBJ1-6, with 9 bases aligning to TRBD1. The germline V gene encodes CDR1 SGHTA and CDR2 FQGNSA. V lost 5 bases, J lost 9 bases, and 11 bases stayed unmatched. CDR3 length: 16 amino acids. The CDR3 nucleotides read TGTGCCAGCAGCCCCAGGGGGGGACAGGGCGCTTCACCCCTCCACTTT. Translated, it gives CASSPRGGQGASPLHF.

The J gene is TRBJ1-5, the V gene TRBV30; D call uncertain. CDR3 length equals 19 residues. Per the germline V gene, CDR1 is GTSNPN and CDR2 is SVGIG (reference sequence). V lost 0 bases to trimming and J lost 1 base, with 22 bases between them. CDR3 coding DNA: TGTGCCTGGAGTGTCCCCTCCTCGGGGTTGAGGCTAAGCAATCAGCCCCAGCATTTT. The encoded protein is CAWSVPSSGLRLSNQPQHF.

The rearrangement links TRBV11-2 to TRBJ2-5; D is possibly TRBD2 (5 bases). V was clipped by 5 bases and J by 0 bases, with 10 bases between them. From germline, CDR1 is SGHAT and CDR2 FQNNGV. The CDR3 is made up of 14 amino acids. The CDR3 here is CASSIGLNQETQYF. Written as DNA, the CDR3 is TGTGCCAGCAGCATCGGACTTAACCAAGAGACCCAGTACTTC.

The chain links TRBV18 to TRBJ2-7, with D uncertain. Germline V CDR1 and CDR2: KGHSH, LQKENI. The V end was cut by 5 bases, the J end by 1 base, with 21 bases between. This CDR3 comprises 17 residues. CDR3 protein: CASSSTPPKFSSYEQYF. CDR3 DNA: TGTGCCAGCTCATCGACACCACCGAAATTTTCGTCCTACGAGCAGTACTTC.

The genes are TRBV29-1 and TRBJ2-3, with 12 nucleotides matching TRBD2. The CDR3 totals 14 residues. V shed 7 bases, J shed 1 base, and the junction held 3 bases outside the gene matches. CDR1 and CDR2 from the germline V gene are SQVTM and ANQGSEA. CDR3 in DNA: TGCAGCGCCGGACTAGCGGGACGCACAGATACGCAGTATTTT. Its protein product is CSAGLAGRTDTQYF.

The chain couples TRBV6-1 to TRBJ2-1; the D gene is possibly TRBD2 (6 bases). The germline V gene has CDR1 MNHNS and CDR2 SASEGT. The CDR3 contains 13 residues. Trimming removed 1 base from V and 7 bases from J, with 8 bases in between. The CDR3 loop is CASSEEGGNEQFF. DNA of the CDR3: TGTGCCAGCAGTGAAGAAGGAGGGAATGAGCAGTTCTTC.

The CDR3 is CSVDPGNYGYTF. For the CDR3, the DNA is TGCAGCGTTGACCCGGGTAACTATGGCTACACCTTC. This chain joins TRBV29-1 and TRBJ1-2; D is unresolved. V was cut by 3 bases and J by 1 base, with 6 bases left in between. Germline V gene sequence: CDR1 SQVTM, CDR2 ANQGSEA. The length of the CDR3 is 12 residues.

The CDR3 DNA reads as TGTGCCAGCAGCGTAGGGCTGAGCGGGAGGGTGGACGGGGAGCTGTTTTTT. Its translation is CASSVGLSGRVDGELFF. The J gene is TRBJ2-2, the V gene TRBV9; 10 bases map to TRBD2. The V segment lost 0 bases and the J segment 7 bases; nucleotides outside the gene matches: 9. Per the germline V gene, CDR1 is SGDLS and CDR2 is YYNGEE. This CDR3 region has 17 residues.

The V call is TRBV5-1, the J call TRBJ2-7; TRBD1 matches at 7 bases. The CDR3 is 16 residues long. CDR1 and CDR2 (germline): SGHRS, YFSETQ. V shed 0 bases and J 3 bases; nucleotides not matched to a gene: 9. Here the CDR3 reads CASSLANTGESYEQYF. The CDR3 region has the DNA TGCGCCAGCAGCTTGGCCAACACAGGGGAAAGCTACGAGCAGTACTTC.

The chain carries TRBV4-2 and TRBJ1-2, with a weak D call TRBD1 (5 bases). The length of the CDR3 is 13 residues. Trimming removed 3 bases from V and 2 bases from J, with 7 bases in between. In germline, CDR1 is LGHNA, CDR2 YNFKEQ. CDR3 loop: CASSQTVNYGYTF. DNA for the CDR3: TGTGCCAGCAGCCAGACAGTAAACTATGGCTACACCTTC.